One sample yielded the 32 T cell receptor beta chains listed below, sequenced in a study of blood T cells in healthy people across ages. Using a J-beta primer mix together with a sample-barcoded 5' primer, a second PCR was run for roughly 6 to 12 cycles. MiXCR, applied by TCRdb to the 5' RACE reads, yields one record per CDR3 protein. Of roughly 2 million distinct CDR3 sequences listed, just under 50% were seen once; the top ten hold around 2.1%. What was sequenced was blood. Receptors were obtained from a woman between 40 and 50 years old in good health.

The rearrangement joins TRBV3-1 to TRBJ2-4; D is perhaps TRBD2 (6 bases). Trimming shortened V by 4 bases and J by 0 bases, and 16 bases separated the two germline ends. Germline V lookup: CDR1 LGHDT, CDR2 YNNKEL (reference sequence). The CDR3 covers 17 residues. CDR3 amino acids: CASSRGTLGLAKNIQYF. The CDR3 DNA reads as TGTGCCAGCAGCCGCGGGACTCTGGGACTAGCCAAAAACATTCAGTACTTC.

The CDR3 DNA follows: TGTGCCAGCAGCTCCGGCCGGATGGCTGGAAACACCATATATTTT. The encoded protein is CASSSGRMAGNTIYF. The V and J genes are TRBV11-2 and TRBJ1-3; D not certain. Germline CDR1 and CDR2: SGHAT and FQNNGV. The CDR3 consists of 15 residues. V lost 4 bases and J lost 2, with 12 bases in between.

The chain joins TRBV3-1 to TRBJ2-5; D tentatively reads TRBD1 or TRBD2 (6 bases each). Trimming shortened V by 0 bases and J by 11 bases, and 22 bases separated the two germline ends. Germline V gene data show CDR1 as LGHDT and CDR2 as YNNKEL (reference sequence). CDR3 length equals 16 residues. DNA for the CDR3: TGTGCCAGCAGCCAAGATTTGGCCGGGGGCAAGGGAGAGCAGTACTTC. Translation gives CASSQDLAGGKGEQYF.

The V call is TRBV4-3, the J call TRBJ2-3; TRBD2 might be the D (5 bases). Germline CDR1 and CDR2: LGHNA and YSLEER. Trimming left V 0 bases short and J 0 bases short, with 10 bases between. The CDR3 contains 16 residues. The CDR3 reads CASSQDWRISTDTQYF. In DNA form, the CDR3 reads TGCGCCAGCAGCCAAGATTGGAGGATTAGCACAGATACGCAGTATTTT.

The rearrangement joins TRBV29-1 to TRBJ2-5, with 13 nucleotides matching TRBD2. The CDR3 totals 14 residues. Germline V lookup: CDR1 SQVTM, CDR2 ANQGSEA. The V gene end was trimmed by 7 bases and the J gene end by 5 bases; junction bases not matched to a gene: 7. CDR3 bases: TGCAGCGCCCTACTAGCGGGGGGGCGCGAGACCCAGTACTTC. It is translated as CSALLAGGRETQYF. The full variable domain, in which reference TRBV29-1 and TRBJ2-5 provide the parts outside the CDR3, is SAVISQKPSRDICQRGTSLTIQCQVDSQVTMMFWYRQQPGQSLTLIATANQGSEATYESGFVIDKFPISRPNLTFSTLTVSNMSPEDSSIYLCSALLAGGRETQYFGPGTRLLVL.

This clonotype showed up just a few times. CDR3 protein: CSTPGQLLTRSYNSPLHF. In DNA, the CDR3 is TGCAGCACGCCGGGACAGCTTCTGACGAGGTCCTATAATTCACCCCTCCACTTT. The chain carries TRBV20-1 and TRBJ1-6; 7 bases line up with TRBD1. The CDR3 is 18 amino acids. CDR1 is DFQATT and CDR2 is SNEGSKA in the germline V gene (reference sequence).

Only a few counts were recorded for this clonotype. V is TRBV9 and J is TRBJ2-4; 9 nucleotides align to TRBD2. V dropped 0 bases and J dropped 7; count of bases not matched to a gene: 8. Germline CDR1 and CDR2: SGDLS and YYNGEE. The CDR3 is 16 amino acids. Written as DNA, the CDR3 is TGTGCCAGCAGCGTAGAGGCGGGGGGGATAGAGAACATTCAGTACTTC. Its protein product is CASSVEAGGIENIQYF. Drawing the rest from reference TRBV9 and TRBJ2-4, the complete variable domain is DSGVTQTPKHLITATGQRVTLRCSPRSGDLSVYWYQQSLDQGLQFLIQYYNGEERAKGNILERFSAQQFPDLHSELNLSSLELGDSALYFCASSVEAGGIENIQYFGAGTRLSVL.

As for this clonotype: One end of the junction fails to match germline, which may point to a read error. In DNA form, the CDR3 reads TGCAGTGCCAGAGGGGTGGGAGCTTTCTTT. Translating it yields CSARGVGAFF. The rearrangement links TRBV20-1 to TRBJ1-1, with D tentatively TRBD1 (5 bases). The CDR3 spans 10 residues. Germline values: CDR1 DFQATT, CDR2 SNEGSKA (reference sequence).

This clonotype was seen a few times. The chain joins TRBV9 to TRBJ1-2; D call uncertain. Trimming cost V 0 bases and J 6 bases, with 6 bases left between them. Germline-derived CDR1 and CDR2 are SGDLS and YYNGEE. CDR3 length: 12 amino acids. CDR3 coding DNA: TGTGCCAGCAGCGTAGTAGCAGATGGCTACACCTTC. Protein product: CASSVVADGYTF. The variable domain in full, completed from reference TRBV9 and TRBJ1-2, reads DSGVTQTPKHLITATGQRVTLRCSPRSGDLSVYWYQQSLDQGLQFLIQYYNGEERAKGNILERFSAQQFPDLHSELNLSSLELGDSALYFCASSVVADGYTFGSGTRLTVV.

The chain has TRBV9 and TRBJ2-7, with 10 bases matching TRBD1. Trimming took 3 bases from V and 4 from J; bases not matched to a gene: 4. CDR1 and CDR2 (germline): SGDLS, YYNGEE. The CDR3 contains 14 residues. This CDR3 is CASSETGGEYEQYF. The CDR3 DNA reads TGTGCCAGCAGCGAGACAGGGGGCGAATACGAGCAGTACTTC.

CDR3 loop: CSASRLAGGPSTDTQYF. CDR3 nucleotide sequence: TGCAGTGCTAGTAGACTAGCGGGGGGCCCCAGCACAGATACGCAGTATTTT. The chain employs TRBV20-1 and TRBJ2-3, with 13 bases matching TRBD2. The CDR3 runs to 17 residues. V gave up 3 bases and J gave up 0 bases; unmatched junction bases: 6. Germline CDR1 is DFQATT and CDR2 is SNEGSKA (reference sequence).

A single count supports this clonotype. The chain joins TRBV4-3 to TRBJ2-7; TRBD1 is a possible D gene (5 bases). The germline V gene has CDR1 LGHNA and CDR2 YSLEER. The CDR3 runs 16 residues. Trimming stripped 0 bases from V and 5 bases from J, with 17 bases between. The CDR3 loop is CASSQDIVLSGNEQYF. The DNA for the CDR3 is TGCGCCAGCAGCCAAGATATTGTACTTTCAGGGAACGAGCAGTACTTC.

The CDR3 reads CASSAQRGTCTDTQYF. DNA for the CDR3: TGTGCCAGCAGCGCCCAAAGGGGCACCTGCACAGATACGCAGTATTTT. This chain joins TRBV9 and TRBJ2-3, with D possibly being TRBD1 (5 bases). The CDR3 covers 16 residues. Trimming took off 3 bases at V and 1 base at J, with 15 bases between the two ends. Germline CDR1 SGDLS, CDR2 YYNGEE.

The chain is built from TRBV14 and TRBJ1-4, with D unclear. This CDR3 has 19 residues. V lost 2 bases, J lost 7 bases, and 26 bases lay in between. Germline V gene lookup returns CDR1 SGHDN and CDR2 FVKESK. CDR3 coding DNA: TGTGCCAGCAGCCAACGAAGGGTAGGGAAGACCGGATCTACTGAAAAACTGTTTTTT. This sequence encodes CASSQRRVGKTGSTEKLFF.

V and J are TRBV6-5 and TRBJ2-1, with 11 nucleotides matching TRBD2. The CDR3 sequence is 16 residues long. Looked up from germline, CDR1 is MNHEY and CDR2 is SVGAGI. The V and J ends lost 4 bases and 1 base, in that order; junction bases with no gene match: 3. The CDR3 DNA is TGTGCCAGCAGTTCTAGCGGGGGGCCATCCTACAATGAGCAGTTCTTC. This codes for CASSSSGGPSYNEQFF.

A few counts support this clonotype. The chain couples TRBV12-3 or TRBV12-4 to TRBJ2-7; TRBD1 agrees at 8 bases. V dropped 4 bases and J dropped 0; count of bases not matched to a gene: 5. The CDR3 is made up of 15 amino acids. In nucleotides, the CDR3 is TGTGCCAGCAGTTCCCGGGACAGGCTCTCCTACGAGCAGTACTTC. Protein sequence: CASSSRDRLSYEQYF.

The chain employs TRBV21-1 and TRBJ2-1; TRBD1, the table's D call, lacks a check against the DNA. TRBV21-1 is a listed pseudogene. The CDR3 extends over 15 amino acids. CDR3 nucleotide sequence: TGTGCCAGCAGTTACAGAGGGGGCCGGCAGAATGAGCAGTTCTTC. This codes for CASSYRGGRQNEQFF.

The chain recombines TRBV4-3 with TRBJ1-1; D is unresolved. Trimming stripped 3 bases from V and 0 bases from J, with 8 bases between. The CDR3 covers 14 residues. Germline V lookup: CDR1 LGHNA, CDR2 YSLEER. CDR3 residues: CASSQASLNTEAFF. Written as DNA, the CDR3 is TGCGCCAGCAGCCAGGCTAGTTTGAACACTGAAGCTTTCTTT.

The table lists this clonotype with a count of one. The chain links TRBV7-2 to TRBJ1-2, with 9 nucleotides matching TRBD1. This CDR3 spans 15 amino acids. The ends lost 4 bases at V and 5 bases at J; junction bases unmatched: 8. The germline V gene encodes CDR1 SGHTA and CDR2 FQGNSA. CDR3 region: CASSSQGQGSYGYTF. In DNA, the CDR3 is TGTGCCAGCAGCTCCCAGGGACAGGGTAGTTATGGCTACACCTTC. The complete variable domain, with remaining parts taken from reference TRBV7-2 and TRBJ1-2, reads GAGVSQSPSNKVTEKGKDVELRCDPISGHTALYWYRQSLGQGLEFLIYFQGNSAPDKSGLPSDRFSAERTGGSVSTLTIQRTQQEDSAVYLCASSSQGQGSYGYTFGSGTRLTVV.

This clonotype was counted once. The V and J genes are TRBV7-2 and TRBJ2-5, with D maybe TRBD1 (5 bases). CDR1 and CDR2 from the germline V gene are SGHTA and FQGNSA. V was trimmed by 3 bases and J by 5 bases, leaving 10 bases between them. This CDR3 contains 13 residues. CDR3 coding DNA: TGTGCCAGCAGCTTTTTCGCAGGGGAGACCCAGTACTTC. Its translation is CASSFFAGETQYF.

The V gene is TRBV27, the J gene TRBJ2-5; D gene ambiguous. Near its end, the DNA agrees better with TRBJ2-7, so the J call may be wrong. This CDR3 comprises 13 residues. CDR1 MNHEY and CDR2 SMNVEV come from the germline V gene (reference sequence). CDR3 sequence: CASMTSPFDEQYF. In DNA form, the CDR3 reads TGTGCCAGCATGACATCTCCATTCGACGAGCAGTACTTC.

The chain couples TRBV11-2 to TRBJ2-1, with TRBD2 matching over 13 bases. V gave up 5 bases and J gave up 7 bases; unmatched junction bases: 8. The CDR3 spans 16 residues. Per germline, CDR1 SGHAT and CDR2 FQNNGV. CDR3 sequence: CASSPGLAGTLNEQFF. CDR3 bases: TGTGCCAGCAGCCCGGGACTAGCGGGGACGTTAAATGAGCAGTTCTTC.

The chain uses TRBV4-1 and TRBJ2-7; 7 bases are shared with TRBD1. Germline-derived CDR1 and CDR2 are MGHRA and YSYEKL. The CDR3 is 16 amino acids. The V and J ends lost 1 base and 0 bases, in that order; junction bases with no gene match: 6. The CDR3 spells CASSQGPDRSSYEQYF. CDR3 DNA: TGCGCCAGCAGCCAAGGCCCGGACAGGAGCTCCTACGAGCAGTACTTC.

This clonotype was observed a handful of times. The V and J genes are TRBV5-1 and TRBJ2-7; a possible D gene is TRBD1 (7 bases). The CDR3 runs 16 residues. CDR1 is SGHRS, CDR2 YFSETQ, per germline. Between the trimmed V and J ends, which lost 4 bases and 3 bases, there was a span of 20 bases. The CDR3 reads CASSPGGGQSVYEQYF. CDR3 nucleotides: TGCGCCAGCAGCCCTGGAGGGGGACAGTCGGTCTACGAGCAGTACTTC.

The J gene is TRBJ2-5, the V gene TRBV20-1; the D is unclear. The CDR3 length is 15 residues. V lost 1 base to trimming and J lost 5 bases, with 17 bases between them. The germline V gene has CDR1 DFQATT and CDR2 SNEGSKA (reference sequence). In nucleotides, the CDR3 is TGCAGTGCTAGAGTCACCGGGCTCGTAGGGGAGACCCAGTACTTC. It specifies CSARVTGLVGETQYF.

This chain connects TRBV7-9 to TRBJ1-5; 7 nucleotides match TRBD1. Losses at the gene ends were 5 bases for V and 2 bases for J; bases not matched to a gene: 15. Germline V gene lookup returns CDR1 SEHNR and CDR2 FQNEAQ (reference sequence). This CDR3 comprises 18 residues. CDR3 bases: TGTGCCAGCAGCATAACAGGGGCGGACGTCGTGGGCAATCAGCCCCAGCATTTT. It codes for CASSITGADVVGNQPQHF.

This clonotype has a handful of counts. This sequence joins TRBV4-3 and TRBJ2-3, with 8 nucleotides matching TRBD2. Trimming cost V 3 bases and J 1 base; bases outside gene matches: 3. CDR1 and CDR2 (germline): LGHNA, YSLEER. This CDR3 is 15 amino acids long. The DNA of the CDR3 is TGCGCCAGCAGCCAGACGCGGGGGGGCACAGATACGCAGTATTTT. Protein: CASSQTRGGTDTQYF.

Turning to this clonotype: The junction departs from the called germline gene at one end, perhaps through a read error. This chain joins TRBV7-2 and TRBJ2-1; possible D gene TRBD1, 5 bases. The CDR3 length is 13 residues. Germline V gene sequence: CDR1 SGHTA, CDR2 FQGNSA. The CDR3 here is CASSFKADNGQFF. The CDR3 nucleotides are TGTGCCAGCAGCTTTAAGGCGGACAATGGGCAGTTCTTC. Full variable domain (rest looked up from reference TRBV7-2 and TRBJ2-1): GAGVSQSPSNKVTEKGKDVELRCDPISGHTALYWYRQSLGQGLEFLIYFQGNSAPDKSGLPSDRFSAERTGGSVSTLTIQRTQQEDSAVYLCASSFKADNGQFFGPGTRLTVL.

V gene TRBV6-5 combines with J gene TRBJ1-1; D call uncertain. The CDR3 runs to 13 residues. The germline V gene has CDR1 MNHEY and CDR2 SVGAGI. The V end lost 4 bases, the J end lost 8 bases, and 14 bases lay between the germline ends. The CDR3 loop is CASSSRARPEAFF. In nucleotides, the CDR3 is TGTGCCAGCAGTTCCCGGGCACGGCCCGAAGCTTTCTTT.

The chain carries TRBV6-5 and TRBJ2-1; D is ambiguous. Trimming shortened V by 0 bases and J by 6 bases, and 12 bases separated the two germline ends. The CDR3 runs to 15 residues. Per germline, CDR1 MNHEY and CDR2 SVGAGI. CDR3 nucleotide sequence: TGTGCCAGCAGTTACTCGATTTGGCAACTCAATGAGCAGTTCTTC. Translated, it gives CASSYSIWQLNEQFF.

This clonotype occurred a few times. The chain joins TRBV15 to TRBJ2-5, with D tentatively TRBD2 (6 bases). V lost 0 bases to trimming and J lost 5 bases, with 10 bases between them. This CDR3 region has 14 residues. Per the germline V gene, CDR1 is LNHNV and CDR2 is YYDKDF (reference sequence). CDR3 region: CATSRDWGEETQYF. DNA of the CDR3: TGTGCCACCAGCAGAGATTGGGGGGAGGAGACCCAGTACTTC.

This chain connects TRBV11-2 to TRBJ2-5; weak D call: TRBD1 (6 bases). This CDR3 is 15 amino acids long. Deletions cut 3 bases from V and 2 bases from J, with 13 bases between. CDR1 is SGHAT and CDR2 is FQNNGV in the germline V gene. The CDR3 region has the DNA TGTGCCAGCAGCTTCGCCAGGGGCCTACAAGAGACCCAGTACTTC. It yields the protein CASSFARGLQETQYF.